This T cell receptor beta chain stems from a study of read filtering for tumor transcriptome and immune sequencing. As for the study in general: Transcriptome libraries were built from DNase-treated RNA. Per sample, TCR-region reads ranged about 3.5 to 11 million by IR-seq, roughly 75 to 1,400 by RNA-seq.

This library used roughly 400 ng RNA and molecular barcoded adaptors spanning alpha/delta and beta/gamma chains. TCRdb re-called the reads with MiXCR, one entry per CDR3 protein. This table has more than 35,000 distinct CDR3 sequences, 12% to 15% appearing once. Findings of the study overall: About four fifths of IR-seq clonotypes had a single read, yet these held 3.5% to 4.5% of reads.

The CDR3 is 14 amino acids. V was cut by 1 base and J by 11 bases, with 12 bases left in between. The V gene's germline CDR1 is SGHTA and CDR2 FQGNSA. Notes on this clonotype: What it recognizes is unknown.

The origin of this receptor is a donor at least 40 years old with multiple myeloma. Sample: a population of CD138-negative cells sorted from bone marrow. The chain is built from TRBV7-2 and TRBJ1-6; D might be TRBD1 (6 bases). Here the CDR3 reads CASSLEGGVAPLHF. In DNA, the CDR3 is TGTGCCAGCAGCTTAGAAGGGGGAGTGGCACCCCTCCACTTT.